This T cell receptor (beta chain) was captured by sequencing in a study of T cells after yellow fever vaccination. Study-wide findings and caveats: Post-booster reappearance was seen for most primary-vaccination clones (around 96% CD4, about 90% CD8). Secondary responses were weaker yet peaked faster, day 5 versus 15. Clonotypes appearing in both CD4 and CD8 compartments existed, and their share was small.

TCRdb re-analysed the 5' RACE reads in MiXCR, keeping a single row per CDR3 protein. In the table there are roughly 500,000 distinct CDR3 sequences, 15% to 20% of which are singletons. This clonotype has at least ten counts. The antigen remains undetermined. V was clipped by 4 bases and J by 7 bases, with 17 bases between them. Germline V gene sequence: CDR1 SQVTM, CDR2 ANQGSEA. This CDR3 comprises 14 residues. The V call is TRBV29-1, the J call TRBJ2-1; tentatively, D is TRBD2 (6 bases). The sequenced sample was PBMCs, obtained 15 days after the yellow fever booster vaccination. The clonotype was recovered from a man younger than 45 who received the YFV17D yellow fever vaccine. The chain's CDR3 is CSVGTGATVNEQFF. The CDR3 nucleotides read TGCAGCGTTGGTACGGGAGCGACGGTAAATGAGCAGTTCTTC.